This entry features one T cell receptor beta chain sequence. CDR1 LNHNV and CDR2 YYDKDF come from the germline V gene (reference sequence). Trimming shortened V by 3 bases and J by 0 bases, and 3 bases separated the two germline ends. This CDR3 is 14 amino acids long. Unique molecular identifiers were incorporated when the TCRbeta library was constructed. TCRdb ran MiXCR on the PCR reads and lists one entry per CDR3 protein. Among 350,000 to 500,000 distinct CDR3 sequences listed, approximately 42% were seen once. The data originate from a study of T-cell reconstitution after alpha-beta-depleted transplantation in children.

The chain is built from TRBV15 and TRBJ2-6; D not certain. This sequence was found in a girl aged 2 to 9 with aplastic anemia, due to receive a stem cell transplant. This sample comprised PBMCs, obtained before TCRalphabeta/CD19-depleted stem cell transplant. The CDR3 loop is CATSSSSGANVLTF. The CDR3 nucleotides are TGTGCCACCAGCAGCAGCTCTGGGGCCAACGTCCTGACTTTC.